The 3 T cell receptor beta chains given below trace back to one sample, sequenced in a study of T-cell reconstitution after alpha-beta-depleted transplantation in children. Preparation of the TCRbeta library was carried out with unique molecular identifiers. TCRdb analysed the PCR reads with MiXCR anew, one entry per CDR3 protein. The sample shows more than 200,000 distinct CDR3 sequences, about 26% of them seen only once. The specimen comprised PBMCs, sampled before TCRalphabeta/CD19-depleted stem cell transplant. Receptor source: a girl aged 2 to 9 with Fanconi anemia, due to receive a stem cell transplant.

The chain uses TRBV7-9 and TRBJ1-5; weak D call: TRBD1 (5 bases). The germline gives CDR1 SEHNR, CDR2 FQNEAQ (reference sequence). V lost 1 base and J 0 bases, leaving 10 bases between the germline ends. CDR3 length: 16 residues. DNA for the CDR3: TGTGCCAGCAGCTTAGGGGACTTTTATAGCAATCAGCCCCAGCATTTT. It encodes CASSLGDFYSNQPQHF.

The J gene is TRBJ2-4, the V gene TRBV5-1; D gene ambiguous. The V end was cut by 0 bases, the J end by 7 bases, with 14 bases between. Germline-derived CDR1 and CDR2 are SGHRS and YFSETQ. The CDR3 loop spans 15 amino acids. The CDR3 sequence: CASSLDSALGNIQYF. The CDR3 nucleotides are TGCGCCAGCAGCTTGGACTCAGCGTTGGGGAACATTCAGTACTTC.

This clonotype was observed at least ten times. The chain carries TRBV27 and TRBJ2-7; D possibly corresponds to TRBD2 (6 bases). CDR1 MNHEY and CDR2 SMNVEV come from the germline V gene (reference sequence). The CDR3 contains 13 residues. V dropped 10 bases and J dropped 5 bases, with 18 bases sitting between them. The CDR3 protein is CATRRDSGHEQYF. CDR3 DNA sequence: TGTGCCACCAGACGAGATAGCGGCCACGAGCAGTACTTC.